The present T cell receptor beta chain was sequenced within a study of T cells after posttransplantation cyclophosphamide. V lost 0 bases, J lost 4 bases, and 10 bases lay in between. Per the germline V gene, CDR1 is SGDLS and CDR2 is YYNGEE. The CDR3 sequence is 14 residues long. The protocol was immunoSEQ multiplex PCR, while the TCRdb copy is restricted to in-frame clones and leaves out a portion. The sample yields under 40,000 clones, 91% seen once. Cells defined as naive were viable CD3+CD4+ or CD3+CD8+ and CCR7+CD45RA+CD45RO-CD95-CD27+CD28+. This rearrangement joins TRBV9 to TRBJ2-5; D perhaps matches TRBD1 (5 bases). The sample comprised naive CD4+ T cells sorted from blood. This TCR was recovered from a man aged 25-45 years in good health and a related stem cell transplant donor. CDR3 residues: CASSVEPRVETQYF. The CDR3 nucleotides are TGTGCCAGCAGCGTAGAGCCCAGGGTAGAGACCCAGTACTTC.